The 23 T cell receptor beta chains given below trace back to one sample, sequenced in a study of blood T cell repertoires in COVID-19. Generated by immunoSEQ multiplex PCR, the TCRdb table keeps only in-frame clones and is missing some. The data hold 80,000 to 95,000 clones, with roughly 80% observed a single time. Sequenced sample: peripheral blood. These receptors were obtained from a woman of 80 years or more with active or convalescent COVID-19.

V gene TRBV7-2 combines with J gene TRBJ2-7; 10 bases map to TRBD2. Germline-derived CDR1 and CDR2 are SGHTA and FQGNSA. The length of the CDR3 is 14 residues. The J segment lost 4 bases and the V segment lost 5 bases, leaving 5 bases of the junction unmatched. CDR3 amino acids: CASSPTAGGYEQYF. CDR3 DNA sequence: TGTGCCAGCAGCCCGACAGCGGGAGGGTACGAGCAGTACTTC.

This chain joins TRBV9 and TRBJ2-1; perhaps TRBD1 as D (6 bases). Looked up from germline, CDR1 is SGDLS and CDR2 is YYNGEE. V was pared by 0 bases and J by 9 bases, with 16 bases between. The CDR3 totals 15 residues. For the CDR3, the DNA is TGTGCCAGCAGCGTAGACGGGACAACACAACGTGAGCAGTTCTTC. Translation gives CASSVDGTTQREQFF. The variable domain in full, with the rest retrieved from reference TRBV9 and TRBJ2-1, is DSGVTQTPKHLITATGQRVTLRCSPRSGDLSVYWYQQSLDQGLQFLIQYYNGEERAKGNILERFSAQQFPDLHSELNLSSLELGDSALYFCASSVDGTTQREQFFGPGTRLTVL.

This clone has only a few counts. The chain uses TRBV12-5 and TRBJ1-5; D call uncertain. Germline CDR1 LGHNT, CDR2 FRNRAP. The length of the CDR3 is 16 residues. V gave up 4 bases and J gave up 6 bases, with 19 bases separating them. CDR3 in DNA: TGTGCTAGTGGTTCGGTGGAGCGGGCTTCCGGTCAGCCCCAGCATTTT. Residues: CASGSVERASGQPQHF.

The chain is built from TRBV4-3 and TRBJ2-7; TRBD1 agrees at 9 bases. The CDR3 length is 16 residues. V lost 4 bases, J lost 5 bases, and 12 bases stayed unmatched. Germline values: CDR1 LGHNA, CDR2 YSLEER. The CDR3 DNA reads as TGCGCCAGCAGCCTGTATGCCGGGACAGGGTTCCACGAGCAGTACTTC. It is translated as CASSLYAGTGFHEQYF.

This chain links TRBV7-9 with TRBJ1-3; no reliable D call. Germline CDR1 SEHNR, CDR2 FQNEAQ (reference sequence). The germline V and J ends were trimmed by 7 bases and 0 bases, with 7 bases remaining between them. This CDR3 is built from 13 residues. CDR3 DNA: TGTGCCAGCAAGGAGGGCTCTGGAAACACCATATATTTT. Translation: CASKEGSGNTIYF.

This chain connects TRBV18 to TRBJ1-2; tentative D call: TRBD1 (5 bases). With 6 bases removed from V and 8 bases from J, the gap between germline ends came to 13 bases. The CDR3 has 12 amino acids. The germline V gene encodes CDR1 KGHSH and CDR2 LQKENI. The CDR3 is CASSPGTYGYTF. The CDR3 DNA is TGTGCCAGCTCTCCCGGGACTTACGGCTACACCTTC.

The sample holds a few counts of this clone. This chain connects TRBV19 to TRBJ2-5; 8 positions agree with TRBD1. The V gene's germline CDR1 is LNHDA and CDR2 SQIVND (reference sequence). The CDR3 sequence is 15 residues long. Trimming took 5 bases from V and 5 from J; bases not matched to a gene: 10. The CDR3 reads CASSPRQGIWETQYF. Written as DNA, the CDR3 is TGTGCCAGTAGTCCCCGACAGGGGATTTGGGAGACCCAGTACTTC.

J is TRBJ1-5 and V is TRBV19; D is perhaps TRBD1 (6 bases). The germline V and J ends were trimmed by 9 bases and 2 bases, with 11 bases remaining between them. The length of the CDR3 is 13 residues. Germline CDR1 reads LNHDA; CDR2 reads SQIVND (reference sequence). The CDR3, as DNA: TGTGCCAGCCAGGGGTCCGGCAATCAGCCCCAGCATTTT. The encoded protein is CASQGSGNQPQHF.

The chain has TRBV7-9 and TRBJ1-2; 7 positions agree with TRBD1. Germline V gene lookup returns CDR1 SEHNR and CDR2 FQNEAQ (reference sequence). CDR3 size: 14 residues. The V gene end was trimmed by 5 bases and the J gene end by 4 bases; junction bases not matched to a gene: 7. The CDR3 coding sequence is TGTGCCAGCAGCGCATCCGGGACAGCCTATGGCTACACCTTC. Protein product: CASSASGTAYGYTF. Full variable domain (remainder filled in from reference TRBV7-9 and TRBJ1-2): DTGVSQNPRHKITKRGQNVTFRCDPISEHNRLYWYRQTLGQGPEFLTYFQNEAQLEKSRLLSDRFSAERPKGSFSTLEIQRTEQGDSAMYLCASSASGTAYGYTFGSGTRLTVV.

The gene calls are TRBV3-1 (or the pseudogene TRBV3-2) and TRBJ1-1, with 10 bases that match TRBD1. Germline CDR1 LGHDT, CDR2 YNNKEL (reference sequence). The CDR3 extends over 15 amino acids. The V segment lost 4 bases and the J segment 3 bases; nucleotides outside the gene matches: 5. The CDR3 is CASSRDRGRDTEAFF. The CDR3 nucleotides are TGTGCCAGCAGCCGAGACAGGGGGCGGGACACTGAAGCTTTCTTT.

The CDR3 DNA is TGTGCCATCGGACCAGGGACTAGCACAGATACGCAGTATTTT. Its translation is CAIGPGTSTDTQYF. This chain connects TRBV10-3 to TRBJ2-3, with D possibly being TRBD2 (6 bases). Germline V gene sequence: CDR1 ENHRY, CDR2 SYGVKD. Trimming removed 8 bases at V and 0 bases at J, with 12 bases between. This CDR3 has 14 amino acids.

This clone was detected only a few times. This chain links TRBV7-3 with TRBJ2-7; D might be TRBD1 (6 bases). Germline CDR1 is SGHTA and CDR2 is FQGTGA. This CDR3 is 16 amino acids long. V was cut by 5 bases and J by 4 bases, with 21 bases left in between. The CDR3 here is CASSLGPRGWGYEQYF. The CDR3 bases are TGTGCCAGCAGCCTCGGACCCAGGGGATGGGGATACGAGCAGTACTTC. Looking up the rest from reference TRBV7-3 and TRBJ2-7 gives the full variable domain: GAGVSQTPSNKVTEKGKYVELRCDPISGHTALYWYRQSLGQGPEFLIYFQGTGAADDSGLPNDRFFAVRPEGSVSTLKIQRTERGDSAVYLCASSLGPRGWGYEQYFGPGTRLTVT.

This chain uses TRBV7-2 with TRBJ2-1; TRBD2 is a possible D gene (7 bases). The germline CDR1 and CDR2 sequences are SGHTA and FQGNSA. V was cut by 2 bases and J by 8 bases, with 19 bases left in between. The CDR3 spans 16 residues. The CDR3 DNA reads TGTGCCAGCAGCTTACGTACCGGGGGGCTAAGCGATGAGCAGTTCTTC. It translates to CASSLRTGGLSDEQFF.

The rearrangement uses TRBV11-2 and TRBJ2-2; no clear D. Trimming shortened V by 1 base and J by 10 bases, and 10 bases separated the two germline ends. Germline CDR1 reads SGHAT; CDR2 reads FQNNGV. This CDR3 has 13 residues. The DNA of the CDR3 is TGTGCCAGCAGCTTAGGATTGGTAGCGGAGCTGTTTTTT. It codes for CASSLGLVAELFF. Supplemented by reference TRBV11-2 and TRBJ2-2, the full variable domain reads EAGVAQSPRYKIIEKRQSVAFWCNPISGHATLYWYQQILGQGPKLLIQFQNNGVVDDSQLPKDRFSAERLKGVDSTLKIQPAKLEDSAVYLCASSLGLVAELFFGEGSRLTVL.

This CDR3 is CASSSGESNEQFF. The CDR3 nucleotides are TGTGCCAGCAGCTCGGGGGAGTCAAATGAGCAGTTCTTC. V and J are TRBV7-2 and TRBJ2-1, with D perhaps TRBD2 (6 bases). V lost 4 bases and J 7 bases, leaving 11 bases between the germline ends. This CDR3 has 13 residues. Per germline, CDR1 SGHTA and CDR2 FQGNSA. The full variable domain, its missing parts supplied by reference TRBV7-2 and TRBJ2-1, is GAGVSQSPSNKVTEKGKDVELRCDPISGHTALYWYRQSLGQGLEFLIYFQGNSAPDKSGLPSDRFSAERTGGSVSTLTIQRTQQEDSAVYLCASSSGESNEQFFGPGTRLTVL.

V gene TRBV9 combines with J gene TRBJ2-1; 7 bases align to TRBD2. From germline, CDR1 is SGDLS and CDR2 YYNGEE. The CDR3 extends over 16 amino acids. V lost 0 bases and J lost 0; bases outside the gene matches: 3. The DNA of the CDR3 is TGTGCCAGCAGCGTAGGAGGCGGGGGCTCCTACAATGAGCAGTTCTTC. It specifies CASSVGGGGSYNEQFF.

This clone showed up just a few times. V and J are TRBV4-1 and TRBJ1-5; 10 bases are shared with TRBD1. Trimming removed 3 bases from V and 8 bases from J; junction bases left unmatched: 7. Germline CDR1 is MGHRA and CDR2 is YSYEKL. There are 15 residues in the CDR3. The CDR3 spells CASSQGTGDLKPQHF. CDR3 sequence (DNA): TGCGCCAGCAGCCAGGGGACAGGGGATCTAAAGCCCCAGCATTTT.

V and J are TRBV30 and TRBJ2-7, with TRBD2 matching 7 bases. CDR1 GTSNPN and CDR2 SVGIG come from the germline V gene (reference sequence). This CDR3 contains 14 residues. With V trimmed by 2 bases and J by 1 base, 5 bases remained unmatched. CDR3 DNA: TGTGCCTGGAGTCCTGGGGGAGGGTCCTACGAGCAGTACTTC. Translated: CAWSPGGGSYEQYF.

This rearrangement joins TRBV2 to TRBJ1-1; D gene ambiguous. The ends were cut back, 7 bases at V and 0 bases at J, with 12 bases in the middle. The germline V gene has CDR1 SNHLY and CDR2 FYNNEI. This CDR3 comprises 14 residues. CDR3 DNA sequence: TGTGCCAGCAAGGGAGGGCGGCTGAACACTGAAGCTTTCTTT. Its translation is CASKGGRLNTEAFF.

This CDR3 reads CASSFGTSSTGELFF. The CDR3 DNA sequence: TGTGCCAGCAGTTTTGGGACTAGCTCCACCGGGGAGCTGTTTTTT. The chain couples TRBV27 to TRBJ2-2; 9 bases line up with TRBD2. The CDR3 spans 15 residues. Trimming at V came to 3 bases and at J to 4 bases, leaving 3 bases not matched to a gene. CDR1 MNHEY and CDR2 SMNVEV come from the germline V gene (reference sequence).

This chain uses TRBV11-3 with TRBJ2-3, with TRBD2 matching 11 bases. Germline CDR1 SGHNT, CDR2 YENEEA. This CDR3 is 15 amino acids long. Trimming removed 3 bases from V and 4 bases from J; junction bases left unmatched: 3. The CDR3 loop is CASSFSGGGSDTQYF. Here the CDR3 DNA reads TGTGCCAGCAGCTTTAGCGGGGGGGGTTCAGATACGCAGTATTTT.

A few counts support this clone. The CDR3 DNA reads as TGTGCCAGCAGCTACGGCTACGGACAGGGGAACAATCAGCCCCAGCATTTT. Translation gives CASSYGYGQGNNQPQHF. The V call is TRBV5-6, the J call TRBJ1-5; 9 bases match TRBD1. This CDR3 contains 17 residues. V gave up 3 bases and J gave up 3 bases; unmatched junction bases: 10. Germline CDR1 is SGHDT and CDR2 is YYEEEE. The complete variable domain, with remaining parts taken from reference TRBV5-6 and TRBJ1-5, reads DAGVTQSPTHLIKTRGQQVTLRCSPKSGHDTVSWYQQALGQGPQFIFQYYEEEERQRGNFPDRFSGHQFPNYSSELNVNALLLGDSALYLCASSYGYGQGNNQPQHFGDGTRLSIL.

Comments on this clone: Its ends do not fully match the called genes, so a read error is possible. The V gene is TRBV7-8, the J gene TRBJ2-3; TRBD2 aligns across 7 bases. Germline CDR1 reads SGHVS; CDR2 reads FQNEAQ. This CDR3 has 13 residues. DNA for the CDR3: TGTGCCAGCAGCTCTTCGTCACGCTCTCGGGGGGATTTT. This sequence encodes CASSSSSRSRGDF.